These 9 T cell receptor beta chains came from one sample sequenced in a study of beta chain features in type 1 diabetes (dated by TCRdb to between 2017 and 2018). Library construction relied on the immunoSEQ multiplex PCR assay. The entire isolated RNA was reverse transcribed using the High Capacity cDNA Reverse Transcription Kit, and thus expressed TCRB transcripts were sequenced. In its TCRdb copy, this immuneACCESS table keeps in-frame sequences only and misses some clones. Where compared with another copy, unresolved V genes explain less than half of these, and the others have no known cause. Counted in this sample were around 340,000 clones; 8% of them appeared once. Approximately 0.44% of the sample rests with the top ten. What was sequenced was central memory CD4+ T cells from blood. The origin of the receptors is a woman between 18 and 30 years old in good health.

This chain uses TRBV7-3 with TRBJ1-1; 8 nucleotides align to TRBD1. Germline-derived CDR1 and CDR2 are SGHTA and FQGTGA. With 6 bases clipped from V and 3 bases from J, the junction kept 6 bases outside the gene matches. This CDR3 is built from 14 residues. The CDR3 nucleotides read TGTGCCAGCAGGCGGACAGGGATGGACACTGAAGCTTTCTTT. It specifies CASRRTGMDTEAFF.

This clone showed up many times. This sequence joins TRBV7-9 and TRBJ1-1; D remains ambiguous. The V gene lost 3 bases and the J gene lost 4 bases, with 9 bases spanning the gap. Germline V gene lookup returns CDR1 SEHNR and CDR2 FQNEAQ (reference sequence). The CDR3 consists of 13 residues. CDR3 sequence: CASSFTGFTEAFF. The CDR3 DNA is TGTGCCAGCAGCTTTACGGGGTTCACTGAAGCTTTCTTT.

This clone was observed a handful of times. The rearrangement uses TRBV7-9 and TRBJ2-7; perhaps D is TRBD1 or TRBD2 (6 bases each). Trimming pared 5 bases from V and 3 bases from J, leaving 20 bases between. CDR1 is SEHNR and CDR2 is FQNEAQ in the germline V gene (reference sequence). The CDR3 length is 16 residues. Here the CDR3 reads CASSGLRGESGYEQYF. The CDR3 nucleotides read TGTGCCAGCAGCGGCCTTAGGGGGGAAAGTGGCTACGAGCAGTACTTC.

This clone has ten or more counts. This chain joins TRBV28 and TRBJ2-5; tentatively, D is TRBD1 (5 bases). Deletions cut 3 bases from V and 4 bases from J, with 9 bases between. Germline V gives CDR1 MDHEN, CDR2 SYDVKM. The length of the CDR3 is 13 residues. CDR3 DNA sequence: TGTGCCAGCAGTTTCGACGACAGAGAGACCCAGTACTTC. Its translation: CASSFDDRETQYF. The variable domain in full, with the rest retrieved from reference TRBV28 and TRBJ2-5, is DVKVTQSSRYLVKRTGEKVFLECVQDMDHENMFWYRQDPGLGLRLIYFSYDVKMKEKGDIPEGYSVSREKKERFSLILESASTNQTSMYLCASSFDDRETQYFGPGTRLLVL.

Notes on this clone: A far larger clone is just one base off, so this is likely a read error. The CDR3 DNA sequence: TGTGCCAGCAGTTACCGGCCATTAGGGAAGAACGAGCAGTACTTC. Protein: CASSYRPLGKNEQYF. The J gene is TRBJ2-7, the V gene TRBV6-6; D is undetermined. This CDR3 contains 15 residues. The germline V gene has CDR1 MNHNY and CDR2 SVGAGI (reference sequence). Between the trimmed V and J ends, which lost 2 bases and 5 bases, there was a span of 16 bases.

This clone was found a few times. The chain carries TRBV7-8 and TRBJ1-4; tentatively, D is TRBD1 (5 bases). The germline V and J ends were trimmed by 4 bases and 0 bases, with 12 bases remaining between them. Germline V CDR1 and CDR2: SGHVS, FQNEAQ. The CDR3 has 16 amino acids. In DNA, the CDR3 is TGTGCCAGCAGCTGGGGACGGGTTGCAACTAATGAAAAACTGTTTTTT. Amino acids: CASSWGRVATNEKLFF.

This clone appeared a few times. This chain uses TRBV11-2 with TRBJ2-2; D may be TRBD1 (5 bases). The germline CDR1 and CDR2 sequences are SGHAT and FQNNGV. The CDR3 contains 15 residues. Trimming cost V 4 bases and J 6 bases, with 15 bases left between them. The CDR3 reads CASSYFQGRAGELFF. The CDR3 nucleotides are TGTGCCAGCAGCTATTTCCAGGGTCGGGCCGGGGAGCTGTTTTTT.

This clone has just a few counts. The rearrangement joins TRBV6-5 to TRBJ2-1; D not certain. V was clipped by 8 bases and J by 10 bases, with 12 bases between them. Germline V CDR1 and CDR2: MNHEY, SVGAGI. The CDR3 extends over 11 amino acids. Here the CDR3 DNA reads TGTGCCAGCTCCCCACCCCCGGAGCAGTTCTTC. Its translation: CASSPPPEQFF.

The chain carries TRBV5-6 and TRBJ2-7; D gene ambiguous. The CDR3 covers 14 residues. Germline V gene sequence: CDR1 SGHDT, CDR2 YYEEEE. Trimming removed 4 bases from V and 0 bases from J, with 11 bases in between. CDR3 DNA sequence: TGTGCCAGCAGCCCCCCGACCCCCTCCTACGAGCAGTACTTC. Its translation: CASSPPTPSYEQYF.